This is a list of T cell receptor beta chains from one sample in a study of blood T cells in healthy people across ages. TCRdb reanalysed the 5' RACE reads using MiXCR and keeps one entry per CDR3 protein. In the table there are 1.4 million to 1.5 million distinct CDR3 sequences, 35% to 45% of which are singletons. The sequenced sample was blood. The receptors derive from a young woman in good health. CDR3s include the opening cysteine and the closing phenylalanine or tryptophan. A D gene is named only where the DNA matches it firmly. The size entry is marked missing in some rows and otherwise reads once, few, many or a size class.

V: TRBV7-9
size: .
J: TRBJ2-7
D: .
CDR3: CASSDSSSSYEQYF
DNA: TGTGCCAGCAGCGACAGTTCTAGCTCCTACGAGCAGTACTTC

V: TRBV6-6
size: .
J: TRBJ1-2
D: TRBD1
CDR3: CASSTSTGYYGYTF
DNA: TGTGCCAGCAGTACCTCGACAGGGTACTATGGCTACACCTTC

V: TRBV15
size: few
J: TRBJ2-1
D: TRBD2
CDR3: CATRGISGNNEQFF
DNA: TGTGCCACCAGGGGTATTAGCGGGAACAATGAGCAGTTCTTC

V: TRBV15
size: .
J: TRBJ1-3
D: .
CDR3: CATSRDPGRSSGNTIYF
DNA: TGTGCCACCAGCAGGGACCCGGGACGGAGCTCTGGAAACACCATATATTTT

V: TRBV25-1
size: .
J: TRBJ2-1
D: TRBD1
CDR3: CASSERDRDYNEQFF
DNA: TGTGCCAGCAGTGAACGGGACAGGGACTACAATGAGCAGTTCTTC

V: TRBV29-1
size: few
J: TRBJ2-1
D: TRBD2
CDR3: CSVDKASGIGYNEQFF
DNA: TGCAGCGTTGATAAGGCTAGCGGGATAGGGTACAATGAGCAGTTCTTC

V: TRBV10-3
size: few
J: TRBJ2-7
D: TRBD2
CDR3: CAISRLAGGPTEQYF
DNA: TGTGCCATCAGTCGACTAGCGGGAGGGCCGACCGAGCAGTACTTC

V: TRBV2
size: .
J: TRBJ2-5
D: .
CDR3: CASSESWVETQYF
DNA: TGTGCCAGCAGTGAAAGTTGGGTGGAGACCCAGTACTTC

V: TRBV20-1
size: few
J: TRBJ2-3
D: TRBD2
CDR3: CSARELAGGNTDTQYF
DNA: TGCAGTGCTAGAGAACTAGCGGGGGGAAACACAGATACGCAGTATTTT

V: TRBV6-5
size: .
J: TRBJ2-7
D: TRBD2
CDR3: CASKDGRATDEQYF
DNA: TGTGCCAGCAAAGACGGGAGGGCCACGGATGAGCAGTACTTC

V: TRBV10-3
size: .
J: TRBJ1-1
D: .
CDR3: CAISGASLGTEAFF
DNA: TGTGCCATCAGTGGGGCCTCCCTTGGCACTGAAGCTTTCTTT

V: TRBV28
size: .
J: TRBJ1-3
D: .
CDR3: CASRLQSSGNTIYF
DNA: TGTGCCAGCAGACTACAGAGCTCTGGAAACACCATATATTTT

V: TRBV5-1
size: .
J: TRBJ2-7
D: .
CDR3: CASSGAQDRSYEQYF
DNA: TGCGCCAGCAGCGGGGCCCAGGACAGATCCTACGAGCAGTACTTC

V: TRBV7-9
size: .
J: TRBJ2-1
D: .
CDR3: CASSLSRGGQFF
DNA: TGTGCCAGCAGCCTGAGCCGCGGTGGGCAGTTCTTC

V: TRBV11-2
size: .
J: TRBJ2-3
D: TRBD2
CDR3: CASSGLGPEKDTQYF
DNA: TGTGCCAGCTCCGGACTAGGACCTGAGAAGGATACGCAGTATTTT